This TCR beta chain was retrieved from a study of blood T cell repertoires in COVID-19. With 2 bases removed from V and 4 bases from J, the gap between germline ends came to 12 bases. This CDR3 has 15 residues. As processed by the authors: Estimated nucleated cell counts came from reference gene primer amplification. Measured with immunoSEQ multiplex PCR; TCRdb has only the in-frame clones, and not every one. V, J and clone size reflect that table, while D and trimming were determined from the DNA. Seen here are 250,000 to 350,000 clones, about 90% observed once, and the top ten hold around 11%. The TCR originated in a woman aged 25 to 45 with COVID-19, enrolled during active disease. The chain recombines TRBV6-7 with TRBJ1-5; possibly TRBD1 for D (6 bases). TRBV6-7 is classed as an ORF, of uncertain function. The source material was peripheral blood. CDR3: CASSYPGHMNQPQHF. The CDR3 DNA reads TGTGCCAGCAGTTACCCGGGACACATGAATCAGCCCCAGCATTTT.